The rows below give T cell receptor beta chains drawn from one sample of a study of post-analysis software for immune sequencing data. Using its own MiXCR run on the PCR reads, TCRdb lists one record per CDR3 protein. This sample yields 400,000 to 500,000 distinct CDR3 sequences, of which 35% to 45% are seen a single time; roughly 8.2% belongs to the top ten. The sample was blood. The source of these receptors is a girl aged 2-10 years with multiple sclerosis. CDR3s include the opening cysteine and the closing phenylalanine or tryptophan. A D gene is named only where the DNA matches it firmly. The size field is filled for only some rows; it gives once, few, many or a size class.

d_call,clone_size,j_call,v_call,cdr3_nt,cdr3_aa
.,.,TRBJ2-1,TRBV5-5,TGTGCCAGCAGCTTCACAACCGATGAGCAGTTCTTC,CASSFTTDEQFF
.,.,TRBJ2-3,TRBV9,TGTGCCAGCAGCGTAGGGGGGTCTAGCACAGATACGCAGTATTTT,CASSVGGSSTDTQYF
.,many,TRBJ2-7,TRBV5-5,TGTGCCAGCAGCCGGAACTACGAGCAGTACTTC,CASSRNYEQYF
TRBD2,.,TRBJ2-1,TRBV18,TGTGCCAGCTCACGGATGGCGGGAGACGATGAGCAGTTCTTC,CASSRMAGDDEQFF
.,.,TRBJ2-1,TRBV4-1,TGCGCCAGCAGCCCCACCGGGCGGATACTCTACAATGAGCAGTTCTTC,CASSPTGRILYNEQFF
TRBD1,many,TRBJ2-7,TRBV7-2,TGTGCCAGCAGCTTAGGGACAGGGGGCTCGCAGTACTTC,CASSLGTGGSQYF
TRBD2,.,TRBJ2-3,TRBV28,TGTGCCAGCTGGGCGGGAGGGCCACTGAGGACAGATACGCAGTATTTT,CASWAGGPLRTDTQYF
TRBD2,.,TRBJ2-1,TRBV20-1,TGCAGTGCCTCGGGGGGAGCGGGGGTATACAATGAGCAGTTCTTC,CSASGGAGVYNEQFF
TRBD1,.,TRBJ1-1,TRBV11-2,TGTGCCAGCAGCTTAGATCGACCCAAGCCGACAGGGCGCGCTTTCTTT,CASSLDRPKPTGRAFF
TRBD1,once,TRBJ1-1,TRBV28,TGTGCCAGCAGTTTTCTCTGGGACAGAAAAATCGAAGCTTTCTTT,CASSFLWDRKIEAFF
.,.,TRBJ2-7,TRBV28,TGTGCCAGCAGTGGGGGCTTATACTACGAGCAGTACTTC,CASSGGLYYEQYF
.,few,TRBJ2-1,TRBV7-3,TGTGCCAGCAGCTTAACGCTGGCGGAGCAGTTCTTC,CASSLTLAEQFF
TRBD1,.,TRBJ2-7,TRBV29-1,TGCAGCGTAGCCGGACAGGAAACCCACTACGAGCAGTACTTC,CSVAGQETHYEQYF
.,few,TRBJ2-3,TRBV5-1,TGCGCCAGCAGCTTTGCGGGGGCTTCGGTAAATACGCAGTATTTT,CASSFAGASVNTQYF
TRBD2,.,TRBJ2-7,TRBV7-9,TGTGCCAGCAGATCCCTAGCGGGTCCCTACGAGCAGTACTTC,CASRSLAGPYEQYF
.,once,TRBJ2-5,TRBV12-3/TRBV12-4,TGTGCCAGCAGTTTAGGGCTGAGCAGTCAAGAGACCCAGTACTTC,CASSLGLSSQETQYF
.,.,TRBJ2-7,TRBV18,TGTGCCAGCTCACCACTTCCCAGGGTGGCCTACGGCGAGCAGTACTTC,CASSPLPRVAYGEQYF
.,few,TRBJ1-1,TRBV3-1,TGTGCCAGCAGCTACGTTGTGGGAGGCGCTGAAGCTTTCTTT,CASSYVVGGAEAFF
.,.,TRBJ2-5,TRBV4-3,TGCGCCAGCAGCACTGGGACCCTGGAGGTAGAGACCCAGTACTTC,CASSTGTLEVETQYF
TRBD1,.,TRBJ2-2,TRBV7-9,TGTGCCGCCGGACAGGCGAACACCGGGGAGCTGTTTTTT,CAAGQANTGELFF
TRBD1,.,TRBJ2-7,TRBV5-1,TGCGCCAGCAGCCTTACGGGACAGAGCCCATACGAGCAGTACTTC,CASSLTGQSPYEQYF
.,.,TRBJ2-3,TRBV6-5,TGTGCCAGCAGTTACTTTCCCCCGGGTAGCGCTACGGCCCGGGGAGCAGATACGCAGTATTTT,CASSYFPPGSATARGADTQYF
.,.,TRBJ1-2,TRBV11-1,TGTGCCAGCAGCCTTGAAGAGACAGGATCCTATGGCTACACCTTC,CASSLEETGSYGYTF
TRBD2,.,TRBJ2-1,TRBV27,TGTGCCAGCAGGCGGGGGGGCCTGAGTGAGCAGTTCTTC,CASRRGGLSEQFF
.,once,TRBJ1-3,TRBV20-1,TGCAGTGCTAGAGATTTAACAGCTGGCCACACCATATATTTT,CSARDLTAGHTIYF
TRBD1,.,TRBJ1-5,TRBV20-1,TGCAGTGCTAGAGTAGACAGGGTCGATATCGATCAGCCCCAGCATTTT,CSARVDRVDIDQPQHF